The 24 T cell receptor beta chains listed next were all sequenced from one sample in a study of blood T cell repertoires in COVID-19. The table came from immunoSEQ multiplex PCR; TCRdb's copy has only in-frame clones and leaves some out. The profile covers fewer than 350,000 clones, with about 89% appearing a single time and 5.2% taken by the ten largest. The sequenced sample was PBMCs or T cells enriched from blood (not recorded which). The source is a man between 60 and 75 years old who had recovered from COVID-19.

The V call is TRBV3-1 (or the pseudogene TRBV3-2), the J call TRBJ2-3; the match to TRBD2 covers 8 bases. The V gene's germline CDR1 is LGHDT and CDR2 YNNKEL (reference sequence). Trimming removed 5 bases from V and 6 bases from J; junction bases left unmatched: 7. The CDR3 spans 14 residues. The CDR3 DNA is TGTGCCAGCAGCTTGAGCGGGAGTGGCGATACGCAGTATTTT. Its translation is CASSLSGSGDTQYF.

This chain's CDR3 is CASTRGLYGYTF. The CDR3 DNA follows: TGTGCCAGCACAAGGGGCCTCTATGGCTACACCTTC. The chain employs TRBV28 and TRBJ1-2; D might be TRBD1 (5 bases). The CDR3 runs to 12 residues. V lost 7 bases, J lost 4 bases, and 10 bases lay in between. CDR1 MDHEN and CDR2 SYDVKM come from the germline V gene.

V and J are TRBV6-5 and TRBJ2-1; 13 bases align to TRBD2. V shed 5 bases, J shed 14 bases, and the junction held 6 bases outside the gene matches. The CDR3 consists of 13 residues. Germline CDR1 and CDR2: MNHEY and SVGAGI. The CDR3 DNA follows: TGTGCCAGCAGTCAACTAGCGGGAGGGCCGGAGTTCTTC. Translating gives CASSQLAGGPEFF.

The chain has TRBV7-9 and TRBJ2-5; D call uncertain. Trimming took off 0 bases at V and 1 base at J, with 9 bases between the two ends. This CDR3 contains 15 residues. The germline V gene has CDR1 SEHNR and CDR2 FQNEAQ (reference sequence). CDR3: CASSLARSLQETQYF. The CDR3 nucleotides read TGTGCCAGCAGCTTAGCCAGATCCCTCCAAGAGACCCAGTACTTC.

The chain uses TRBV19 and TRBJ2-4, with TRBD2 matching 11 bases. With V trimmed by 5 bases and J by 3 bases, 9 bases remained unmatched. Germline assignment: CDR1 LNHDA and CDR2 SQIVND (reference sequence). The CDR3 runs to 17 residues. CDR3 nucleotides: TGTGCCAGTAGTCCCCCCGGACTAGCGGGCGACAAAAACATTCAGTACTTC. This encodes CASSPPGLAGDKNIQYF.

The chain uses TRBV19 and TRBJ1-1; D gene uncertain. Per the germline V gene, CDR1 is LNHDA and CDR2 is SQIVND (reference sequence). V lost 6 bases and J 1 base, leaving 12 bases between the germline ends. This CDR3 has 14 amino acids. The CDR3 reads CASRWQAGNTEAFF. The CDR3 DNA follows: TGTGCCAGTAGATGGCAAGCAGGGAACACTGAAGCTTTCTTT.

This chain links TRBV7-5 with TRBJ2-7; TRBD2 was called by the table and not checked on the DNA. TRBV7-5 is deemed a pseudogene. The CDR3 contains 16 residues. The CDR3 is CARSLRLADYHREQYF. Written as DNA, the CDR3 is TGTGCCAGAAGCTTAAGGCTCGCCGACTACCACCGGGAGCAGTACTTC.

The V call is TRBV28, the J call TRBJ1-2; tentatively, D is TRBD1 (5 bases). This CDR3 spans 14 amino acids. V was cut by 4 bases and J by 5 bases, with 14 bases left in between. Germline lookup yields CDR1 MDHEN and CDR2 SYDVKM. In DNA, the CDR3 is TGTGCCAGCAGTTCCCCGGGAGGGGCTTATGGCTACACCTTC. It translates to CASSSPGGAYGYTF.

This CDR3 is CASSPADRGDQPQHF. The CDR3 DNA follows: TGTGCCAGCAGCCCCGCCGACAGGGGGGATCAGCCCCAGCATTTT. The chain carries TRBV7-9 and TRBJ1-5, with 9 bases aligning to TRBD1. The germline V gene has CDR1 SEHNR and CDR2 FQNEAQ (reference sequence). V lost 5 bases to trimming and J lost 5 bases; unmatched junction nucleotides: 7. The CDR3 is 15 residues long.

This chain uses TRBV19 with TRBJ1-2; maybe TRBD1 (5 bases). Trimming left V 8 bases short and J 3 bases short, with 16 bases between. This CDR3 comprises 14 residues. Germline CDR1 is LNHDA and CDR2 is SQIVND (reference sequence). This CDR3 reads CASSFSDSYYGYTF. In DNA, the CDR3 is TGTGCCAGTTCGTTTTCCGACAGTTACTATGGCTACACCTTC.

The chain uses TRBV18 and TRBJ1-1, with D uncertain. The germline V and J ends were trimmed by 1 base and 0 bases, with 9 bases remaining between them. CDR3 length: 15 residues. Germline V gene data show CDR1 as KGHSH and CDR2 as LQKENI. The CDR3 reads CASSPLPEMNTEAFF. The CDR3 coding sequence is TGTGCCAGCTCACCACTGCCGGAGATGAACACTGAAGCTTTCTTT.

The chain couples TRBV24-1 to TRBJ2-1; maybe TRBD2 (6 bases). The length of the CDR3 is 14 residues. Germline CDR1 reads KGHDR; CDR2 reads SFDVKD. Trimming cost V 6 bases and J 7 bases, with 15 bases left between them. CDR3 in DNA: TGTGCCACCAGTCCGCCCGGGAGTAGGAATGAGCAGTTCTTC. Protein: CATSPPGSRNEQFF.

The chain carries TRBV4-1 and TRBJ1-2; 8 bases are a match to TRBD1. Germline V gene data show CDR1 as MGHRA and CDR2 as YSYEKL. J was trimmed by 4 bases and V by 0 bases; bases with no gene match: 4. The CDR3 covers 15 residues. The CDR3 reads CASSQERQGSYGYTF. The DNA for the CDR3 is TGCGCCAGCAGCCAAGAACGACAGGGGAGCTATGGCTACACCTTC.

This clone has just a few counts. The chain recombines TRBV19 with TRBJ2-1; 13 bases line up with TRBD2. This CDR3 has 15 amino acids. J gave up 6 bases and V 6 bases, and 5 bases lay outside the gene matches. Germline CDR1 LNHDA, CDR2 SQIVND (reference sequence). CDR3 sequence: CASRLLAGGPNEQFF. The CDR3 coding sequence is TGTGCCAGTAGGCTACTAGCGGGAGGGCCCAATGAGCAGTTCTTC. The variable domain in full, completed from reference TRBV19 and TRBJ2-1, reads DGGITQSPKYLFRKEGQNVTLSCEQNLNHDAMYWYRQDPGQGLRLIYYSQIVNDFQKGDIAEGYSVSREKKESFPLTVTSAQKNPTAFYLCASRLLAGGPNEQFFGPGTRLTVL.

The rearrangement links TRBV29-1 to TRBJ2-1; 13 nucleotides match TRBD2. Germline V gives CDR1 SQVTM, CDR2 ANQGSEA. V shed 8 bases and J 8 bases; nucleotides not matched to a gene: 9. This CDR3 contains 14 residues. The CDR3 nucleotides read TGCAGCTCTTCTGGGACTAGCGGGATCGATGAGCAGTTCTTC. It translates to CSSSGTSGIDEQFF.

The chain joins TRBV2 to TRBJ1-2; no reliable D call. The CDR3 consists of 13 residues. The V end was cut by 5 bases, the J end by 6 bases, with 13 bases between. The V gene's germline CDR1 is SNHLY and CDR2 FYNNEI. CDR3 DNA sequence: TGTGCCAGCAGTACCTCCGGGTTTGATGGCTACACCTTC. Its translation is CASSTSGFDGYTF.

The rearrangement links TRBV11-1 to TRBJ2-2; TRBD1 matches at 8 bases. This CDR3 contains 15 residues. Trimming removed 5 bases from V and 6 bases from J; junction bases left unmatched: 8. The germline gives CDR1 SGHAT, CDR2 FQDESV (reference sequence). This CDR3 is CASSPQGASAGELFF. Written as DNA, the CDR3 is TGTGCCAGCAGCCCCCAGGGGGCGAGCGCCGGGGAGCTGTTTTTT.

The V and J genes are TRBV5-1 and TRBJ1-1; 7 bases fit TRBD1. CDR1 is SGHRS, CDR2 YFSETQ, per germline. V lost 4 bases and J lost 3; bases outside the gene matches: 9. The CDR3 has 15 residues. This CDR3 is CASSTGQVLDTEAFF. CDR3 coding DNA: TGCGCCAGCAGCACCGGACAGGTGCTTGACACTGAAGCTTTCTTT.

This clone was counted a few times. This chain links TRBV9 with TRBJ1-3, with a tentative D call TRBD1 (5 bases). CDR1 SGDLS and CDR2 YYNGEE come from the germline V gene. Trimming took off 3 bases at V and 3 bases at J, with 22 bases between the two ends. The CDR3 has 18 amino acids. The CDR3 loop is CASSGSGAGLTNGNTIYF. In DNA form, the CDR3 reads TGTGCCAGCAGCGGCAGTGGGGCAGGCCTTACAAATGGAAACACCATATATTTT.

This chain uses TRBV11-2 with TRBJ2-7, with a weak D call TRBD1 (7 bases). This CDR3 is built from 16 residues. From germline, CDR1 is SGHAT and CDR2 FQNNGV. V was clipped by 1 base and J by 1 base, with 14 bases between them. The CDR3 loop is CASSLALQGRSYEQYF. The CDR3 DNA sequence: TGTGCCAGCAGCTTAGCCCTACAGGGGAGGTCCTACGAGCAGTACTTC.

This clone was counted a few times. In DNA form, the CDR3 reads TGTGCCAGCAGACACGACCTCAGAGGCACCTACGAGCAGTACTTC. This translates into CASRHDLRGTYEQYF. The chain links TRBV6-5 to TRBJ2-7; D unclear. The V end was cut by 6 bases, the J end by 2 bases, with 17 bases between. Per germline, CDR1 MNHEY and CDR2 SVGAGI. The CDR3 has 15 amino acids.

The CDR3 here is CARIQGAKNIQYF. The CDR3, as DNA: TGTGCAAGAATTCAGGGGGCCAAAAACATTCAGTACTTC. The chain carries TRBV21-1 and TRBJ2-4; TRBD1, as called in the table, went unchecked against the DNA. TRBV21-1 is a documented pseudogene. The CDR3 has 13 amino acids.

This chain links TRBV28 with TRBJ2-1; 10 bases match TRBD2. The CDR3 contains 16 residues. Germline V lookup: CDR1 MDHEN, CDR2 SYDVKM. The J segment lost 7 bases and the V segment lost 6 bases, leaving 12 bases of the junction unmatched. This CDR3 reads CASSLPLAGEQNEQFF. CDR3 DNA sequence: TGTGCCAGCAGCCTCCCGCTAGCGGGAGAGCAGAATGAGCAGTTCTTC.

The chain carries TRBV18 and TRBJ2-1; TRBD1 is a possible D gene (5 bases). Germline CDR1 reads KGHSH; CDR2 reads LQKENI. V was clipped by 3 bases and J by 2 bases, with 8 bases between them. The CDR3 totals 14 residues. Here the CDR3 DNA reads TGTGCCAGCTCACCTGGGGCGCCCTACAATGAGCAGTTCTTC. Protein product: CASSPGAPYNEQFF. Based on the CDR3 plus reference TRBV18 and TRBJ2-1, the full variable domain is NAGVMQNPRHLVRRRGQEARLRCSPMKGHSHVYWYRQLPEEGLKFMVYLQKENIIDESGMPKERFSAEFPKEGPSILRIQQVVRGDSAAYFCASSPGAPYNEQFFGPGTRLTVL.